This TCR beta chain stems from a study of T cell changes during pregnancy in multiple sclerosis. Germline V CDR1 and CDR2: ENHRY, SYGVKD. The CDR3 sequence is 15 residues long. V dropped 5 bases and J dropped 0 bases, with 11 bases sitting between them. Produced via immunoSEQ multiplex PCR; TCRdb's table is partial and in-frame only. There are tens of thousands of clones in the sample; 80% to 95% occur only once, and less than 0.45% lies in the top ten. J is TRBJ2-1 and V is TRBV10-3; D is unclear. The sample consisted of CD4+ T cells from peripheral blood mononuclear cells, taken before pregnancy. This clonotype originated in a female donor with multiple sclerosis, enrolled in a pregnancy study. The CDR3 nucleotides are TGTGCCATCAGTCCCCCAGGTATCTCCTACAATGAGCAGTTCTTC. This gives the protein CAISPPGISYNEQFF.